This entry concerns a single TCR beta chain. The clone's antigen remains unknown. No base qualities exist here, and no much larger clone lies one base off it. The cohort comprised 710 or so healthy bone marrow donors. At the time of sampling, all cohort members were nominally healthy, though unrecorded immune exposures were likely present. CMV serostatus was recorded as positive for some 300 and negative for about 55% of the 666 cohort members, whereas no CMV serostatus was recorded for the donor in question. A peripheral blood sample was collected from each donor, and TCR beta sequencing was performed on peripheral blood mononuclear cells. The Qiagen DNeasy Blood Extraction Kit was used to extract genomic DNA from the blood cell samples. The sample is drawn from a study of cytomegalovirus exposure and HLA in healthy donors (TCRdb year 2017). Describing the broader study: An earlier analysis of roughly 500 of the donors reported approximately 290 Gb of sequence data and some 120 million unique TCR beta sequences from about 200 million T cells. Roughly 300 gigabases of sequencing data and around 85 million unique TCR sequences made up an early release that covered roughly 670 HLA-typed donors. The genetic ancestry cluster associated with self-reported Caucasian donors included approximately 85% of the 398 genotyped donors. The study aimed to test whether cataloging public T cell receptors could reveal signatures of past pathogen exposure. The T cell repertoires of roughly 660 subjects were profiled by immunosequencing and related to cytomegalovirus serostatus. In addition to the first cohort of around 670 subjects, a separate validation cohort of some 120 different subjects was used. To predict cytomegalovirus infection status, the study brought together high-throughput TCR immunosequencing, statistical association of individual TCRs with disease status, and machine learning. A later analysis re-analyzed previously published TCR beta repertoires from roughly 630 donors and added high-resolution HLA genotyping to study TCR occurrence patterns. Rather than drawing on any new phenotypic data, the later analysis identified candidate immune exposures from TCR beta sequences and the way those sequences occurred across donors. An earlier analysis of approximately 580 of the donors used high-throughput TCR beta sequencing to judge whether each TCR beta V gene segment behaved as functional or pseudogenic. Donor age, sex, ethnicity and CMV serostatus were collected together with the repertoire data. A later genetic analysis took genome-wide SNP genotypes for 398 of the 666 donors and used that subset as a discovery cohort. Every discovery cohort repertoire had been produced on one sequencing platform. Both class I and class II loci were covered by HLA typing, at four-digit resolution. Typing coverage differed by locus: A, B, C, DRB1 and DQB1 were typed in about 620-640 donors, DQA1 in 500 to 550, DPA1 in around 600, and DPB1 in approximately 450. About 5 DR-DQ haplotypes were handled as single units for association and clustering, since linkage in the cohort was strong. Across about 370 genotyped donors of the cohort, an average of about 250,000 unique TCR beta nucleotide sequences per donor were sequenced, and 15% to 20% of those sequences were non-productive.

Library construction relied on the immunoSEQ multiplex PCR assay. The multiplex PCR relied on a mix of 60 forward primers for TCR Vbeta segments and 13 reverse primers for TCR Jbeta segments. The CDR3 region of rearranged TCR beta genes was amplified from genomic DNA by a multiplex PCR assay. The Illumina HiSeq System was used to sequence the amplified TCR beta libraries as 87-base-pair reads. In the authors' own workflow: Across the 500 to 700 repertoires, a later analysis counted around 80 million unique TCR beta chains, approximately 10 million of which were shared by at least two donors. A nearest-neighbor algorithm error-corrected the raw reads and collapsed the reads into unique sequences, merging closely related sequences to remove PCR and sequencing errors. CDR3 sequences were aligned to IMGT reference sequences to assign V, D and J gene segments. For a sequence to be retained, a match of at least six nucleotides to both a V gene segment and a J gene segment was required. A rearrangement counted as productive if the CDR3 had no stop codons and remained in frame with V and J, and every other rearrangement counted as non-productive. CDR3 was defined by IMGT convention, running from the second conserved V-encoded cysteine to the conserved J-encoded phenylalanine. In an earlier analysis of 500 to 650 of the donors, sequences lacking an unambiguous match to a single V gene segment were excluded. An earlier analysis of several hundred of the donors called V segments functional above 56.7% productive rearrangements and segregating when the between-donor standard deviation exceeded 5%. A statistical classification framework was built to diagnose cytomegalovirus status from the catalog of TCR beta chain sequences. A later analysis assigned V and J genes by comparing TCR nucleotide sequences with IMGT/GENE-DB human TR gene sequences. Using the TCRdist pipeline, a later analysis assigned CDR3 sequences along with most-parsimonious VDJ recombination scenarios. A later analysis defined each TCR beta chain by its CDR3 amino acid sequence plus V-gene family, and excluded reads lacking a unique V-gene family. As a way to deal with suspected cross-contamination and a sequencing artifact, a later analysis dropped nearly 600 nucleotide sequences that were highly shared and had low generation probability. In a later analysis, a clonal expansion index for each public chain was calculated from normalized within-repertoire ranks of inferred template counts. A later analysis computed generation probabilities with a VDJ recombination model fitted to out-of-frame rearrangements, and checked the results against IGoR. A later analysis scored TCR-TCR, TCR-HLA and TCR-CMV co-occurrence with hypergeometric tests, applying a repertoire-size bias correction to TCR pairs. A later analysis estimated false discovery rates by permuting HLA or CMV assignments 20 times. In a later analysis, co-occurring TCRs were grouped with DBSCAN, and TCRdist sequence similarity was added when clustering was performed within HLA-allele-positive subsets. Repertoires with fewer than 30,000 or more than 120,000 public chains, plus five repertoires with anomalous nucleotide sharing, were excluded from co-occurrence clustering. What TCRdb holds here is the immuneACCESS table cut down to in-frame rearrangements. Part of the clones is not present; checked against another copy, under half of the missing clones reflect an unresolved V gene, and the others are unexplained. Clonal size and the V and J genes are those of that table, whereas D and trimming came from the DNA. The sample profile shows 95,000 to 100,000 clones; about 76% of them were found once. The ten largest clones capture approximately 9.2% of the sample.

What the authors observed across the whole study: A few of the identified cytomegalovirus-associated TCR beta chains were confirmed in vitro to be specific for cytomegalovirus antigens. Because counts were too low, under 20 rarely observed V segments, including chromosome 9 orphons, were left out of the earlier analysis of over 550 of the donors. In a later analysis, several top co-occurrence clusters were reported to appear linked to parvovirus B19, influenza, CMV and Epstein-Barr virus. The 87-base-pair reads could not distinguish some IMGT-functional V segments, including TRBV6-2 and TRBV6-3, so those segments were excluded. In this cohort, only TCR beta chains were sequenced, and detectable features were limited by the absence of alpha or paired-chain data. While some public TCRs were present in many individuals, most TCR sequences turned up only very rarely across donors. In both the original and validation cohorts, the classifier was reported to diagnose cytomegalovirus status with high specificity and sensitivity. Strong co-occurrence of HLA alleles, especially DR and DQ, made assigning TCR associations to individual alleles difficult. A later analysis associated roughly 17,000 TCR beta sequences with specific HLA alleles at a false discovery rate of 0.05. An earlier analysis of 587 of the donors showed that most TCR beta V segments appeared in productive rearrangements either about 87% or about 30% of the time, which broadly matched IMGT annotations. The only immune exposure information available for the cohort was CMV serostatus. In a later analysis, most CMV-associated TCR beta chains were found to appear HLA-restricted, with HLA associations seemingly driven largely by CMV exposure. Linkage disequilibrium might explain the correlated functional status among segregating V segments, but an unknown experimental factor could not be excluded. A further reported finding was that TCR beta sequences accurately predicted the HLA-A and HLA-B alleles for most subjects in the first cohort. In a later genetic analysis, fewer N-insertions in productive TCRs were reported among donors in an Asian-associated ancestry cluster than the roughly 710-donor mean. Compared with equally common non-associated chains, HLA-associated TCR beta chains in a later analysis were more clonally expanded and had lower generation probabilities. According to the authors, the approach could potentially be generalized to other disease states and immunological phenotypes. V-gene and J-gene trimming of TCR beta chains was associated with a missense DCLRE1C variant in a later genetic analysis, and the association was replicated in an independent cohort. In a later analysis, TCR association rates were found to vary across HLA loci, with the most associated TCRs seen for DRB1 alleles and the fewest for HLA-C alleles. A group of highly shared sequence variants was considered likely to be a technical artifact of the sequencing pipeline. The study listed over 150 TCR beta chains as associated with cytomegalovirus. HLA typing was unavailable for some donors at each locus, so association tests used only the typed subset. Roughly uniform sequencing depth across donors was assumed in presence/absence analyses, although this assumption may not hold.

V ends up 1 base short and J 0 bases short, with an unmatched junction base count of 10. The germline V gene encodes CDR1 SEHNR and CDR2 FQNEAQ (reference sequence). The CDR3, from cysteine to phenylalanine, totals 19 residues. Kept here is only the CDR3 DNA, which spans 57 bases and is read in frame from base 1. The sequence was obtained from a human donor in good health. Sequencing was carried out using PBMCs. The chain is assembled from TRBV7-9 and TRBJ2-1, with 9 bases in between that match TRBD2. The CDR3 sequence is CASSLDSSGALSSYNEQFF. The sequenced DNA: TGTGCCAGCAGCTTAGATTCTAGCGGGGCCCTAAGCTCCTACAATGAGCAGTTCTTC.